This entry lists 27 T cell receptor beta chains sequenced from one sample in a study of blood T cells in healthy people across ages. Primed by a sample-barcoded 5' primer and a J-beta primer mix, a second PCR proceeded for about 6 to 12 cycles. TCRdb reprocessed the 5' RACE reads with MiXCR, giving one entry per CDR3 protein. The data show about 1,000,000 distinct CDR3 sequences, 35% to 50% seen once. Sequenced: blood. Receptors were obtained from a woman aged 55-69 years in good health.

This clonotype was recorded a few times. CDR3 amino acids: CASSLGSRGQETQYF. The CDR3 DNA follows: TGCGCCAGCAGCTTGGGGAGCAGAGGACAAGAGACCCAGTACTTC. The gene calls are TRBV5-1 and TRBJ2-5; D not resolved. The CDR3 consists of 15 residues. The V gene's germline CDR1 is SGHRS and CDR2 YFSETQ. V was shortened by 0 bases and J by 2 bases, with 11 bases between the two germline ends.

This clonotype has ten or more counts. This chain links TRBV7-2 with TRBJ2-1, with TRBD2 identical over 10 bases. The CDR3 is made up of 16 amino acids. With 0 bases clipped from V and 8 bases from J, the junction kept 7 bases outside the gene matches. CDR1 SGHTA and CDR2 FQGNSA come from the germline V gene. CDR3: CASSLASSGRVYEQFF. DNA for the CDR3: TGTGCCAGCAGCTTAGCGTCGAGCGGGAGGGTGTATGAGCAGTTCTTC. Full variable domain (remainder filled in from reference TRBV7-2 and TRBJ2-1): GAGVSQSPSNKVTEKGKDVELRCDPISGHTALYWYRQSLGQGLEFLIYFQGNSAPDKSGLPSDRFSAERTGGSVSTLTIQRTQQEDSAVYLCASSLASSGRVYEQFFGPGTRLTVL.

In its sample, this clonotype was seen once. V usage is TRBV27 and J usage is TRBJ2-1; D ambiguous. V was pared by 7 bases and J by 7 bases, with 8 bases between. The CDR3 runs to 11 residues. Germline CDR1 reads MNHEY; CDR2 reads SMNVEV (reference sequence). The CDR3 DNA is TGTGCCAGCACTGAGAGGAATGAGCAGTTCTTC. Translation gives CASTERNEQFF.

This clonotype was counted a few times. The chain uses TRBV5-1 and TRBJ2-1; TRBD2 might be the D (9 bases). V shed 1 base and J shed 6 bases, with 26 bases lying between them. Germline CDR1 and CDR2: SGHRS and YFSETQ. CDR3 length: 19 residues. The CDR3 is CASSLYVRGRLAGPNEQFF. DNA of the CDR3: TGCGCCAGCAGCTTGTACGTCAGGGGGCGGCTAGCGGGACCCAATGAGCAGTTCTTC.

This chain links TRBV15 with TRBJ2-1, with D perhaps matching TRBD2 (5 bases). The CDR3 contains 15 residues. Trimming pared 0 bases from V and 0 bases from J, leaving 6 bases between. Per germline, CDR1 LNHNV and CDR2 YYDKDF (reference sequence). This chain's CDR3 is CATSREAASYNEQFF. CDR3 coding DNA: TGTGCCACCAGCAGAGAAGCGGCCTCCTACAATGAGCAGTTCTTC.

CDR3 bases: TGTGCCAGCAGCCCGCGGACTAGGGCCTACGAGCAGTACTTC. Residues: CASSPRTRAYEQYF. The chain links TRBV7-8 to TRBJ2-7; 7 bases agree with TRBD2. The germline V gene encodes CDR1 SGHVS and CDR2 FQNEAQ. The ends lost 5 bases at V and 2 bases at J; junction bases unmatched: 6. The CDR3 consists of 14 residues.

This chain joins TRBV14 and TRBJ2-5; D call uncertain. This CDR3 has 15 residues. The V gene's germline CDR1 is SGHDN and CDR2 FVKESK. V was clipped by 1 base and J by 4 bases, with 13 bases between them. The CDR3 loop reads CASSQVRSGRETQYF. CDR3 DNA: TGTGCCAGCAGCCAAGTGAGGTCGGGCCGAGAGACCCAGTACTTC.

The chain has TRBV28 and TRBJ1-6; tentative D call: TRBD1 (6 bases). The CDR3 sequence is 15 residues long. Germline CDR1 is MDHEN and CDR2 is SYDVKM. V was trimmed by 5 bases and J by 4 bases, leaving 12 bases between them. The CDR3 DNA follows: TGTGCCAGCAGTAAAACAGGGAATTATAATTCACCCCTCCACTTT. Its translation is CASSKTGNYNSPLHF.

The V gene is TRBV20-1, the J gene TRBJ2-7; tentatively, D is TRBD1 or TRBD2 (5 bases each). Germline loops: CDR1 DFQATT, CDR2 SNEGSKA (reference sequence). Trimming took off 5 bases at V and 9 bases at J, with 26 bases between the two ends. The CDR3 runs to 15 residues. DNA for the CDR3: TGCAGTGCTGGACCCCCCGGGACGCATGTAGGCGGGCAGTACTTC. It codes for CSAGPPGTHVGGQYF.

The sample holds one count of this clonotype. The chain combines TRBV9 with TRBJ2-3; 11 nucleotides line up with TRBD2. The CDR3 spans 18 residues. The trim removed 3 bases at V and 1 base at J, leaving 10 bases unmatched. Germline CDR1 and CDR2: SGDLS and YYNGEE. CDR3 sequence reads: CASSGIAGGPSGTDTQYF. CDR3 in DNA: TGTGCCAGCAGCGGGATAGCGGGAGGGCCCTCTGGCACAGATACGCAGTATTTT. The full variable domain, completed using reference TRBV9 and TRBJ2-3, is DSGVTQTPKHLITATGQRVTLRCSPRSGDLSVYWYQQSLDQGLQFLIQYYNGEERAKGNILERFSAQQFPDLHSELNLSSLELGDSALYFCASSGIAGGPSGTDTQYFGPGTRLTVL.

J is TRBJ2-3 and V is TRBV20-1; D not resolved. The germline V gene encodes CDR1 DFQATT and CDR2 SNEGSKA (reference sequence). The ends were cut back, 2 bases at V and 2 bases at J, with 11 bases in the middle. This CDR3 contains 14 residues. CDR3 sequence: CSARHVLLTDTQYF. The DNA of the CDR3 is TGCAGTGCTAGACATGTACTTCTCACAGATACGCAGTATTTT.

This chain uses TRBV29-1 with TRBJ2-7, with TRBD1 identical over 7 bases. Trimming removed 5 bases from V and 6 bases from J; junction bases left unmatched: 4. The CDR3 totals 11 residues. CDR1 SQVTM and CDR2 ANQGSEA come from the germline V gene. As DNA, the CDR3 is TGCAGCGTTCGACAGGGATTCGAGCAGTACTTC. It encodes CSVRQGFEQYF.

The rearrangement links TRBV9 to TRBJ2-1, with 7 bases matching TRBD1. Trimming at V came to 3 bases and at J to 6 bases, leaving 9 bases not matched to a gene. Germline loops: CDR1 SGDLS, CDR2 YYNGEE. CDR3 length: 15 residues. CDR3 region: CASSAPPGTVNEQFF. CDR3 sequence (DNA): TGTGCCAGCAGCGCCCCCCCCGGGACAGTCAATGAGCAGTTCTTC.

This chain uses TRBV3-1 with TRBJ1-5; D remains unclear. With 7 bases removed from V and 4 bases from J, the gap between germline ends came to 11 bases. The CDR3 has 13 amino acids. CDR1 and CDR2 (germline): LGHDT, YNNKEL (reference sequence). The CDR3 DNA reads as TGTGCCAGCACTGGTATGGGTAATCAGCCCCAGCATTTT. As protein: CASTGMGNQPQHF. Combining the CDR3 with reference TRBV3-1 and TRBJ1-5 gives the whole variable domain DTAVSQTPKYLVTQMGNDKSIKCEQNLGHDTMYWYKQDSKKFLKIMFSYNNKELIINETVPNRFSPKSPDKAHLNLHINSLELGDSAVYFCASTGMGNQPQHFGDGTRLSIL.

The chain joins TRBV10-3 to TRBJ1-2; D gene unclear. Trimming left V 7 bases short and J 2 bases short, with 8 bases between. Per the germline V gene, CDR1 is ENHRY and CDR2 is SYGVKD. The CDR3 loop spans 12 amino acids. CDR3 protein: CAINRPNYGYTF. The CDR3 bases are TGTGCCATCAACAGACCCAACTATGGCTACACCTTC.

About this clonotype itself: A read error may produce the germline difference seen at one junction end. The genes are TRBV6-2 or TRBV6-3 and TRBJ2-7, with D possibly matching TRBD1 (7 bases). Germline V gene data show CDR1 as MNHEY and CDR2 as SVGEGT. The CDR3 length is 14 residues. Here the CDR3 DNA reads TGTGCCAGCAGCGCTCGACAGGGACTCAATGAGCGGTACTTC. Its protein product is CASSARQGLNERYF.

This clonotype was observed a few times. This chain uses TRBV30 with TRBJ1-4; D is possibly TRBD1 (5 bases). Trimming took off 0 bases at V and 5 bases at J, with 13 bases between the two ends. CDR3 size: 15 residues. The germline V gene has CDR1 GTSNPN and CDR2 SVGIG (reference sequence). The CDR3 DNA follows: TGTGCCTGGAGTGTACGGAGACAGATAAATGAAAAACTGTTTTTT. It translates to CAWSVRRQINEKLFF.

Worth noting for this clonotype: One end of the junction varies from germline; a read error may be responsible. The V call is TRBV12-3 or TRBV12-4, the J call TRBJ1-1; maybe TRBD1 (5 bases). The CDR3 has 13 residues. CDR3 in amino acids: CVSSGTPGTEAFF. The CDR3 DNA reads TGTGTCAGCAGTGGGACCCCGGGCACTGAAGCTTTCTTT.

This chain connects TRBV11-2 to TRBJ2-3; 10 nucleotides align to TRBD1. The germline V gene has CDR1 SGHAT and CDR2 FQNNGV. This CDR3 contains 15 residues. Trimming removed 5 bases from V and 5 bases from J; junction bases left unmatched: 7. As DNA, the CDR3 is TGTGCCAGCAGCAGACAGGGGGCGGATGGAGATACGCAGTATTTT. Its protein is CASSRQGADGDTQYF.

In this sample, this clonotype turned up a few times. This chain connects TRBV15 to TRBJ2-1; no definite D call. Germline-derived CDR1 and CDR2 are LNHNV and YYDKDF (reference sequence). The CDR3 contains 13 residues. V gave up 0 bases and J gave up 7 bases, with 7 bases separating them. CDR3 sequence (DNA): TGTGCCACCAGCAGAGATTCGGAGAATGAGCAGTTCTTC. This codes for CATSRDSENEQFF.

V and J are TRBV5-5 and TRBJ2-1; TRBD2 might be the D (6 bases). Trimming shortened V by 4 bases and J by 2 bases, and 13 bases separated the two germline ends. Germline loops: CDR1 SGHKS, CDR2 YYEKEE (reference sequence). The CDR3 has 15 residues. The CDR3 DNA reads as TGTGCCAGCAGCCAAGAGCGGGCCCCCTACAATGAGCAGTTCTTC. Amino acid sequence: CASSQERAPYNEQFF.

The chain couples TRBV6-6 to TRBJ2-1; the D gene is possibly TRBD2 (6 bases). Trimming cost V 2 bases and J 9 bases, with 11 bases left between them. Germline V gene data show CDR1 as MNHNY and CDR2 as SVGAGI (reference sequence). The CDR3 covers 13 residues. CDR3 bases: TGTGCCAGCAGTTACGCGGGGTGGGCTGAGCAGTTCTTC. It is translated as CASSYAGWAEQFF.

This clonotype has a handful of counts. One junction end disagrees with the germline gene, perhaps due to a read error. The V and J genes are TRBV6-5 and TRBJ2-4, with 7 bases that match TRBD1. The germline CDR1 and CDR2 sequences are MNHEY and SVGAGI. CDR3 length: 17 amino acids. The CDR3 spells CATSWLTQGFGKNIQYF. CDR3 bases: TGTGCCACCAGTTGGCTTACACAGGGGTTCGGCAAAAACATTCAGTACTTC.

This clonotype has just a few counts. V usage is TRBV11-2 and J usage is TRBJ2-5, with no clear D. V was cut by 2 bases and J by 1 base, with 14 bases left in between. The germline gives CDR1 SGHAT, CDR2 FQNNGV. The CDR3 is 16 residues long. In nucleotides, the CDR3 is TGTGCCAGCAGCTTAAAGATGGCGGACCCCCAAGAGACCCAGTACTTC. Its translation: CASSLKMADPQETQYF.

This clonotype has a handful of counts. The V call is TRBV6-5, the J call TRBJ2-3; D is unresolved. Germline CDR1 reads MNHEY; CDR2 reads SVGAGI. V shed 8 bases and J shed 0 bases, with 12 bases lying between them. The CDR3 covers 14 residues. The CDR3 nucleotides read TGTGCCAGCTCATCCAGGTTTAGCACAGATACGCAGTATTTT. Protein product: CASSSRFSTDTQYF.

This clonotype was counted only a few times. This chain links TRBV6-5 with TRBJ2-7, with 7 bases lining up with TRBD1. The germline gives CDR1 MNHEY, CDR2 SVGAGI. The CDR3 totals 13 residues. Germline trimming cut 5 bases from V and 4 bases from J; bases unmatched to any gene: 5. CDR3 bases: TGTGCCAGCAGTATACAGGGGTTGTACGAGCAGTACTTC. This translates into CASSIQGLYEQYF.

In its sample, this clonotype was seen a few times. Written as DNA, the CDR3 is TGTGCCAGCAGCGAAGGGACAGGGGGGTTGGAGACCCAGTACTTC. As protein: CASSEGTGGLETQYF. The chain has TRBV25-1 and TRBJ2-5; 11 nucleotides agree with TRBD1. This CDR3 is 15 amino acids long. J was trimmed by 5 bases and V by 6 bases; bases with no gene match: 8. Germline V gives CDR1 MGHDK, CDR2 SYGVNS.